Listed here is a single T cell receptor beta chain. This specimen comes from a study of blood T cell repertoires in COVID-19. Looking at the study overall: COVID-19 samples collected from the United States, Italy and Spain covered acute and convalescent phases.

The CDR3 extends over 15 amino acids. V gave up 8 bases and J gave up 9 bases; unmatched junction bases: 8. Germline V CDR1 and CDR2: MNHEY, SMNVEV (reference sequence). Method: immunoSEQ multiplex PCR; TCRdb's copy keeps in-frame clones and lacks some. The sample has about 220,000 clones, 84% seen once; the top ten hold less than 20%. The TCR originated in a man aged 25 to 45 with active or convalescent COVID-19. The sample was peripheral blood. V usage is TRBV27 and J usage is TRBJ2-1, with 15 bases identical to TRBD2. CDR3 residues: CASESGTSGRFEQFF. In DNA, the CDR3 is TGTGCCAGCGAATCCGGGACTAGCGGGAGGTTTGAGCAGTTCTTC.